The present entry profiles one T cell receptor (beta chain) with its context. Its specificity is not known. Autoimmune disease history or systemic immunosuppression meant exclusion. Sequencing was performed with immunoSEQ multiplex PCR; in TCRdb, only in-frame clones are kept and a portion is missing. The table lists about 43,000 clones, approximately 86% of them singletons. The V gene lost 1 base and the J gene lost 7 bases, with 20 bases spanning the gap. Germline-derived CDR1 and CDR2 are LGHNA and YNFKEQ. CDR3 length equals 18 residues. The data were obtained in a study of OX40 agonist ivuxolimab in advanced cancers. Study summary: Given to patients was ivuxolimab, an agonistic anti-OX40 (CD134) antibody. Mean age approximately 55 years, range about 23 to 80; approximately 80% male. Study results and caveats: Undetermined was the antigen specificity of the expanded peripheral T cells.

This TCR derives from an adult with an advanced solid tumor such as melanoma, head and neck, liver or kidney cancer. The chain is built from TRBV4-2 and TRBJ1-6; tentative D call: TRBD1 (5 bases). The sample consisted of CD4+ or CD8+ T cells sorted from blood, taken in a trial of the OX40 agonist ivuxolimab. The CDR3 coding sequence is TGTGCCAGCAGCCAAGGAGACCTGTGGCTCGAGGGGAATTCACCCCTCCACTTT. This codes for CASSQGDLWLEGNSPLHF.